The present entry profiles one TCR beta chain with its context. This table comes from immunoSEQ multiplex PCR, and its TCRdb copy is limited to in-frame clones, with some not included. The top ten hold about 10% of the sample, which has around 97,000 clones, 70% to 85% seen once. Germline lookup yields CDR1 MNHEY and CDR2 SVGAGI. V dropped 2 bases and J dropped 5 bases, with 18 bases sitting between them. This CDR3 is 16 amino acids long. The data originate from a study of blood T cell repertoires in COVID-19. The TCR was taken from a man between 65 and 79 years old with acute or convalescent COVID-19. The sample taken for sequencing was peripheral blood. The V and J genes are TRBV6-5 and TRBJ1-1; D may be TRBD1 (5 bases). As DNA, the CDR3 is TGTGCCAGCAGTTACCAGGGAGTCGGACGGGGGACTGAAGCTTTCTTT. Its translation: CASSYQGVGRGTEAFF.